This TCR beta chain is from a study of T cell responses to AZD1222 COVID-19 vaccine. TCRdb keeps only in-frame clones here, not all; method: immunoSEQ multiplex PCR. In the table there are roughly 96,000 clones, roughly nine tenths of which are singletons. Germline V gives CDR1 MNHNY, CDR2 SVGAGI (reference sequence). The CDR3 covers 15 residues. V shed 8 bases and J shed 1 base, with 15 bases lying between them. The receptor was isolated from an adult in good health. This chain joins TRBV6-6 and TRBJ1-5; D is possibly TRBD1 (5 bases). Sequenced here: peripheral blood, sampled on day 0 of AZD1222 vaccination. The chain's CDR3 is CASWDFTGSNQPQHF. The DNA for the CDR3 is TGTGCCAGCTGGGACTTTACGGGGAGCAATCAGCCCCAGCATTTT.